A single sample gave rise to the 19 T cell receptor beta chains below, sequenced in a study of blood T cells in healthy people across ages (dated by TCRdb to between 2015 and 2017). Libraries were prepared through 5' RACE. The run used an Illumina HiSeq 2500. A second PCR of roughly 7 to 11 cycles was performed with a sample-barcoded 5' primer and a J-beta primer mix. TCRdb trimmed public reads at Q25 via fastp, called clones via MiXCR and kept in-frame beta chains. Under each unique CDR3 protein, matching rows form one entry showing the most common genes and DNA. The sample table lists about 760,000 distinct CDR3 sequences, around 25% of them with a count of one. The top ten clones comprise 9.4% of the sample. This sample also appeared in a second study, on T cells of mothers and their children.

Sequencing was carried out using blood. Receptors were obtained from a boy under 18 in good health.

This chain uses TRBV4-3 with TRBJ1-1; D is unresolved. Trimming took 0 bases from V and 5 from J, leaving 7 bases between them. Germline-derived CDR1 and CDR2 are LGHNA and YSLEER. The CDR3 runs 13 residues. The CDR3, as DNA: TGCGCCAGCAGCCAAGATAGTAGAACTGAAGCTTTCTTT. This gives the protein CASSQDSRTEAFF.

This clonotype was detected only once. The chain carries TRBV19 and TRBJ2-7; 8 bases are a match to TRBD1. The CDR3 covers 13 residues. The V gene's germline CDR1 is LNHDA and CDR2 SQIVND (reference sequence). The V segment lost 6 bases and the J segment 6 bases; nucleotides outside the gene matches: 7. This CDR3 reads CASSYGQGFEQYF. The CDR3 DNA reads TGTGCCAGTAGCTACGGACAGGGCTTCGAGCAGTACTTC.

The chain recombines TRBV6-2 or TRBV6-3 with TRBJ2-5; 7 bases map to TRBD1. The V and J ends lost 3 bases and 3 bases, in that order; junction bases with no gene match: 4. Germline loops: CDR1 MNHEY, CDR2 SVGEGT. The CDR3 contains 14 residues. CDR3 sequence (DNA): TGTGCCAGCAGTTATACAGGGGAAGAAGAGACCCAGTACTTC. As protein: CASSYTGEEETQYF.

This clonotype was found a few times. The chain employs TRBV5-1 and TRBJ2-5; no firm D call. The CDR3 covers 13 residues. V dropped 0 bases and J dropped 5 bases, with 8 bases sitting between them. Germline V gives CDR1 SGHRS, CDR2 YFSETQ. CDR3 in DNA: TGCGCCAGCAGCTTGGTGGTCGAGGAGACCCAGTACTTC. Translation gives CASSLVVEETQYF.

This chain links TRBV2 with TRBJ1-1; no definite D call. Germline V gene data show CDR1 as SNHLY and CDR2 as FYNNEI. The V gene lost 5 bases and the J gene lost 1 base, with 17 bases spanning the gap. The CDR3 has 16 residues. The CDR3 here is CASSRTGLPRNTEAFF. CDR3 DNA: TGTGCCAGCAGTCGTACCGGGCTCCCGCGGAACACTGAAGCTTTCTTT.

The chain employs TRBV4-3 and TRBJ2-3; TRBD2 aligns across 9 bases. J was trimmed by 5 bases and V by 4 bases; bases with no gene match: 10. The germline CDR1 and CDR2 sequences are LGHNA and YSLEER. The CDR3 is 16 amino acids. CDR3 coding DNA: TGCGCCAGCAGCCTCGGGCCCCTAGCGGGAAGAGATACGCAGTATTTT. It translates to CASSLGPLAGRDTQYF.

V usage is TRBV7-2 and J usage is TRBJ2-5; 9 bases match TRBD2. V was clipped by 1 base and J by 2 bases; unmatched bases: 14. Germline CDR1 reads SGHTA; CDR2 reads FQGNSA. The CDR3 has 19 amino acids. CDR3 DNA: TGTGCCAGCAGCTTAGTGTTTTTGGAAGCGGGGGGCAAACAAGAGACCCAGTACTTC. It translates to CASSLVFLEAGGKQETQYF.

This clonotype was counted between two and nine times. The chain couples TRBV7-6 to TRBJ2-5; D is ambiguous. Trimming shortened V by 5 bases and J by 5 bases, and 9 bases separated the two germline ends. CDR1 is SGHVS and CDR2 is FNYEAQ in the germline V gene. The CDR3 sequence is 12 residues long. The CDR3 nucleotides read TGTGCCAGCAGCGCTAGTGCGGAGACCCAGTACTTC. Amino acid sequence: CASSASAETQYF.

This clonotype was picked up a small number of times. The rearrangement links TRBV28 to TRBJ1-1; D is undetermined. CDR3 length equals 12 residues. Trimming removed 5 bases from V and 5 bases from J, with 9 bases in between. Germline CDR1 MDHEN, CDR2 SYDVKM. The chain's CDR3 is CASSIGWTEAFF. Here the CDR3 DNA reads TGTGCCAGCAGTATCGGGTGGACTGAAGCTTTCTTT.

This clonotype was counted at least ten times. The genes are TRBV12-3 or TRBV12-4 and TRBJ2-5; D is uncertain. The CDR3 contains 12 residues. Trimming took off 1 base at V and 5 bases at J, with 5 bases between the two ends. CDR3 nucleotides: TGTGCCAGCAGTTTAGTTAGTGAGACCCAGTACTTC. This gives the protein CASSLVSETQYF.

This clonotype was found a few times. The chain employs TRBV6-2 or TRBV6-3 and TRBJ2-5, with D unclear. V lost 5 bases to trimming and J lost 2 bases, with 9 bases between them. The CDR3 has 13 residues. Germline lookup yields CDR1 MNHEY and CDR2 SVGEGT. CDR3 bases: TGTGCCAGCAGTCCAGACGTACAAGAGACCCAGTACTTC. Its protein is CASSPDVQETQYF.

This rearrangement joins TRBV3-1 to TRBJ2-7; D might be TRBD1 or TRBD2, each matching 5 bases. There are 14 residues in the CDR3. V dropped 3 bases and J dropped 4 bases, with 13 bases sitting between them. The germline gives CDR1 LGHDT, CDR2 YNNKEL (reference sequence). CDR3 in amino acids: CASSQGPNQYEQYF. In nucleotides, the CDR3 is TGTGCCAGCAGCCAGGGACCCAACCAGTACGAGCAGTACTTC.

The chain has TRBV2 and TRBJ2-4; 7 bases fit TRBD1. Looked up from germline, CDR1 is SNHLY and CDR2 is FYNNEI. Trimming at V came to 6 bases and at J to 4 bases, leaving 3 bases not matched to a gene. This CDR3 region has 13 residues. CDR3 residues: CASRRDSKNIQYF. CDR3 in DNA: TGTGCCAGCAGAAGGGACAGTAAAAACATTCAGTACTTC.

This rearrangement joins TRBV6-2 or TRBV6-3 to TRBJ2-1, with D possibly TRBD2 on 6 matching bases. Germline CDR1 and CDR2: MNHEY and SVGEGT. The CDR3 totals 11 residues. V was cut by 3 bases and J by 14 bases, with 11 bases left in between. CDR3 sequence reads: CASSYGSGEFF. As DNA, the CDR3 is TGTGCCAGCAGTTATGGCTCGGGAGAGTTCTTC.

This clonotype was found a few times. This rearrangement joins TRBV7-2 to TRBJ2-7; a possible D gene is TRBD2 (5 bases). The germline gives CDR1 SGHTA, CDR2 FQGNSA. Trimming pared 3 bases from V and 5 bases from J, leaving 8 bases between. This CDR3 comprises 12 residues. Written as DNA, the CDR3 is TGTGCCAGCAGCTTGAGGGTAGACGAGCAGTACTTC. It codes for CASSLRVDEQYF.

V and J are TRBV2 and TRBJ2-6; D not resolved. Trimming took off 3 bases at V and 0 bases at J, with 6 bases between the two ends. The germline gives CDR1 SNHLY, CDR2 FYNNEI. This CDR3 contains 15 residues. The chain's CDR3 is CASSDFVSGANVLTF. DNA of the CDR3: TGTGCCAGCAGTGACTTTGTCTCTGGGGCCAACGTCCTGACTTTC.

In its sample, this clonotype was seen a few times. The chain carries TRBV3-1 and TRBJ2-5; possible D gene TRBD2, 6 bases. The better agreement between TRBJ2-7 and the DNA end casts doubt on the J call. Germline CDR1 LGHDT, CDR2 YNNKEL (reference sequence). The CDR3 runs to 16 residues. CDR3: CASSQDLGGVTYEQYF. CDR3 nucleotides: TGTGCCAGCAGCCAAGATCTGGGGGGTGTAACCTACGAGCAGTACTTC.

J is TRBJ2-3 and V is TRBV12-3 or TRBV12-4; 7 nucleotides align to TRBD1. The trim removed 7 bases at V and 5 bases at J, leaving 3 bases unmatched. The CDR3 runs 12 residues. Here the CDR3 reads CASIGTEDTQYF. The CDR3 bases are TGTGCCAGCATTGGGACAGAAGATACGCAGTATTTT.

The rearrangement joins TRBV6-4 to TRBJ1-5; D unclear. CDR1 and CDR2 (germline): MRHNA, SNTAGT. The CDR3 contains 13 residues. The V end lost 5 bases, the J end lost 4 bases, and 9 bases lay between the germline ends. CDR3 in amino acids: CASSTRLNQPQHF. CDR3 coding DNA: TGTGCCAGCAGTACGAGATTAAATCAGCCCCAGCATTTT.